These T cell receptor beta chains were read from a single sample in a study of blood T cell repertoires in COVID-19. TCRdb keeps only in-frame clones here, not all; method: immunoSEQ multiplex PCR. The repertoire includes under 150,000 clones, roughly 84% of them detected once, and more than 3% sits in the top ten. Specimen: PBMCs or T cells enriched from blood (not recorded which). All receptors come from a man aged 50 to 59 in a cohort exposed to, infected with or recovered from COVID-19 (not recorded which). The CDR3 runs from the conserved cysteine through the conserved F or W. The D gene is left open where the match is weak. Clone size is shown for a subset of rows, as once, few, many or a class of expanded clone.

clone_size | j_call | cdr3_length | v_call | d_call | cdr3_aa | cdr3_nt
- | TRBJ1-6 | 13 | TRBV19 | - | CASSTNPRGTLHF | TGTGCCAGTAGTACGAACCCGAGGGGGACCCTCCACTTT
- | TRBJ2-6 | 15 | TRBV5-1 | - | CASSLTDSGANVLTF | TGCGCCAGCAGCTTAACAGACTCTGGGGCCAACGTCCTGACTTTC
- | TRBJ1-3 | 15 | TRBV28 | TRBD1 | CASAHEGAGGNTIYF | TGTGCCAGCGCCCACGAGGGGGCTGGTGGAAACACCATATATTTT
- | TRBJ2-3 | 17 | TRBV3-1/TRBV3-2 | - | CASSQVGRGPSTDTQYF | TGTGCCAGCAGCCAAGTTGGGCGGGGGCCTAGCACAGATACGCAGTATTTT
- | TRBJ2-1 | 15 | TRBV10-3 | - | CAISGGWGASNEQFF | TGTGCCATCAGTGGCGGCTGGGGCGCAAGTAATGAGCAGTTCTTC
- | TRBJ1-2 | 14 | TRBV18 | - | CASSPDPSGYGYTF | TGTGCCAGCTCACCGGACCCCAGCGGCTATGGCTACACCTTC
- | TRBJ1-2 | 11 | TRBV12-3/TRBV12-4 | TRBD1 | CASGQGVFNTF | TGTGCCAGCGGACAGGGGGTTTTTAACACCTTC
- | TRBJ2-6 | 18 | TRBV10-3 | TRBD1 | CAISSTSGGFTGANVLTF | TGTGCCATCAGTTCCACCTCAGGGGGCTTTACTGGGGCCAACGTCCTGACTTTC
- | TRBJ1-6 | 16 | TRBV19 | TRBD1 | CASSRTGTGGNSPLHF | TGTGCCAGTAGTAGGACCGGGACAGGCGGCAATTCACCCCTCCACTTT
- | TRBJ1-2 | 13 | TRBV6-2/TRBV6-3 | - | CASSAPSWNGYTF | TGTGCCAGCAGTGCCCCTAGTTGGAATGGCTACACCTTC
- | TRBJ1-3 | 13 | TRBV30 | TRBD1 | CAWRDRVRNTIYF | TGTGCCTGGAGAGACAGGGTTAGAAACACCATATATTTT
- | TRBJ2-7 | 15 | TRBV7-8 | - | CASSLAYRVGDEQYF | TGTGCCAGCAGCCTCGCCTACAGGGTCGGCGACGAGCAGTACTTC
- | TRBJ1-6 | 13 | TRBV7-9 | - | CASSAGWEGTLHF | TGTGCCAGCAGCGCTGGATGGGAGGGGACCCTCCACTTT
- | TRBJ2-3 | 14 | TRBV6-5 | - | CASSSPGNTDTQYF | TGTGCCAGCAGTTCCCCAGGCAACACAGATACGCAGTATTTT
- | TRBJ2-1 | 18 | TRBV3-1/TRBV3-2 | TRBD2 | CASSPRTSGVSSYNEQFF | TGTGCCAGCAGCCCGCGGACTAGCGGGGTGAGCTCCTACAATGAGCAGTTCTTC
- | TRBJ2-7 | 12 | TRBV10-2 | - | CASSRQLSEQYF | TGCGCCAGCAGTAGACAATTAAGCGAGCAGTACTTC
- | TRBJ2-1 | 18 | TRBV6-2/TRBV6-3 | TRBD2 | CASSYSGLAESSYNEQFF | TGTGCCAGCAGTTACTCGGGACTAGCGGAGAGCTCCTACAATGAGCAGTTCTTC
- | TRBJ2-7 | 12 | TRBV28 | - | CASRGAAYEQYF | TGTGCCAGCAGAGGGGCCGCCTACGAGCAGTACTTC
few | TRBJ2-7 | 14 | TRBV19 | TRBD2 | CASSPGLVSYEQYF | TGTGCCAGTAGTCCCGGACTAGTTTCCTACGAGCAGTACTTC
few | TRBJ1-5 | 17 | TRBV10-3 | - | CAISEALKTLGNQPQHF | TGTGCCATCAGTGAGGCCCTCAAGACTCTTGGGAATCAGCCCCAGCATTTT
- | TRBJ2-1 | 13 | TRBV5-6 | TRBD2 | CASTSGAGGEQFF | TGTGCCAGCACCTCAGGAGCGGGGGGCGAGCAGTTCTTC
- | TRBJ2-7 | 15 | TRBV6-7 | TRBD1 | CASSYGTDDPYEQYF | TGTGCCAGCAGTTACGGGACAGACGATCCCTACGAGCAGTACTTC
- | TRBJ2-7 | 17 | TRBV18 | TRBD2 | CASSRSPSGTASYEQYF | TGTGCCAGCTCACGTAGCCCGAGCGGGACTGCCTCCTACGAGCAGTACTTC
- | TRBJ1-3 | 11 | TRBV30 | - | CAWSDRNTIYF | TGTGCCTGGAGTGACAGAAACACCATATATTTT
- | TRBJ2-7 | 17 | TRBV5-4 | TRBD2 | CASSLDVGTSSSYEQYF | TGTGCCAGCAGCTTGGATGTAGGGACTAGCAGCTCCTACGAGCAGTACTTC
- | TRBJ1-4 | 14 | TRBV2 | TRBD1 | CASSADRGREKLFF | TGTGCCAGCAGTGCGGACAGGGGGCGTGAAAAACTGTTTTTT
- | TRBJ1-1 | 16 | TRBV6-5 | - | CASSYLGAGANTEAFF | TGTGCCAGCAGTTACTTGGGGGCTGGGGCGAACACTGAAGCTTTCTTT
- | TRBJ1-1 | 15 | TRBV11-1 | - | CASSSLGDKNTEAFF | TGTGCCAGCAGCTCCCTTGGGGACAAGAACACTGAAGCTTTCTTT
- | TRBJ2-1 | 12 | TRBV28 | - | CASSLRSNEQFF | TGTGCCAGCAGTTTAAGGAGCAATGAGCAGTTCTTC
- | TRBJ1-2 | 13 | TRBV12-3/TRBV12-4 | - | CASTRGGAYGYTF | TGTGCCAGCACCCGGGGGGGGGCCTATGGCTACACCTTC
once | TRBJ2-1 | 15 | TRBV10-3 | TRBD1 | CAISTGTGVTDEQFF | TGTGCCATCAGTACCGGGACAGGGGTTACGGATGAGCAGTTCTTC
- | TRBJ1-2 | 14 | TRBV4-3 | TRBD1 | CASSRDRGPYGYTF | TGCGCCAGCAGCCGGGACAGGGGGCCCTATGGCTACACCTTC
once | TRBJ2-1 | 14 | TRBV28 | - | CASNRDRPHNEQFF | TGTGCCAGCAATCGGGATCGCCCCCACAATGAGCAGTTCTTC
once | TRBJ1-2 | 12 | TRBV27 | - | CASYSGRYGYTF | TGTGCCAGCTACTCCGGTCGTTATGGCTACACCTTC
- | TRBJ1-3 | 15 | TRBV7-8 | - | CASSLAAVSGNTIYF | TGTGCCAGCAGCTTAGCGGCGGTCTCTGGAAACACCATATATTTT
- | TRBJ2-3 | 15 | TRBV5-1 | TRBD2 | CASSFSGGASDTQYF | TGCGCCAGCAGCTTTAGCGGGGGGGCCTCAGATACGCAGTATTTT
- | TRBJ2-5 | 16 | TRBV11-2 | TRBD2 | CASSLAGLASQETQYF | TGTGCCAGCAGCTTAGCGGGACTAGCGAGCCAAGAGACCCAGTACTTC